This record covers a single T cell receptor beta chain. Random hexamers were used to reverse transcribe roughly 0.45 to 1 ug of RNA. MiXCR, run by TCRdb on the immunoSEQ multiplex PCR reads, gives a single entry per CDR3 protein. The sample has 150,000 to 160,000 distinct CDR3 sequences, 95% seen once. The germline V and J ends were trimmed by 0 bases and 7 bases, with 13 bases remaining between them. This CDR3 contains 14 residues. Per the germline V gene, CDR1 is SGHRS and CDR2 is YFSETQ. The sample originates from a study of CD8 T cells in Susac syndrome. This chain connects TRBV5-1 to TRBJ2-5, with a possible D match to TRBD1 (5 bases). What was sequenced was CD4+ T cells from PBMCs. The clonotype comes from a human donor with Susac syndrome. The CDR3 DNA sequence: TGCGCCAGCAGCTTGGAGAGCCAAAGGGGGACCCAGTACTTC. Its protein product is CASSLESQRGTQYF.